This TCR beta chain emerged from a study of T cells in Graves' hyperthyroidism and ophthalmopathy. V lost 0 bases and J 0 bases, leaving 6 bases between the germline ends. The CDR3 is made up of 15 amino acids. Looked up from germline, CDR1 is MNHNS and CDR2 is SASEGT. This clonotype was detected ten times or more. Newly diagnosed patients aged 18 to 65 had hyperthyroidism of under 2 months' duration. Amplification targeted TCR beta CDR3 regions from RNA transcripts. Primed by the HTBI set, a first-round RT-PCR was run on the TCR CDR3. TCRdb ran MiXCR on the multiplex PCR reads and lists one entry per CDR3 protein. This repertoire shows about 420,000 distinct CDR3 sequences, roughly an eighth found once; its top ten account for about 4.9%.

This receptor was identified in a woman between 18 and 30 years old with Graves' hyperthyroidism. The source material was blood. V usage is TRBV6-1 and J usage is TRBJ1-3, with no clear D. The CDR3 DNA reads TGTGCCAGCAGTGAAGCCGGAGGCTCTGGAAACACCATATATTTT. This encodes CASSEAGGSGNTIYF.